Sequencing of this TCR beta chain was carried out in a study of blood T cell repertoires in COVID-19. About the study: COVID-19 samples, acute and convalescent, were from the United States, Italy and Spain. T cells, B-cell-depleted T cells, or PBMCs supplied cDNA or gDNA.

Original processing methods: Scientists estimated how many nucleated cells there were by amplifying reference gene primers. Profiled with immunoSEQ multiplex PCR; TCRdb holds only in-frame clones, not every one. That table is the source of V, J and clone size, and D and trimming were worked out from the DNA. This table has some 46,000 clones, roughly 68% appearing once. The sample holds one count of this clone. This CDR3 is built from 16 residues. Germline CDR1 is MNHEY and CDR2 is SMNVEV (reference sequence). Trimming left V 1 base short and J 4 bases short, with 14 bases between. The chain employs TRBV27 and TRBJ2-1; D gene uncertain. This TCR came from a man older than 75 with acute or convalescent COVID-19. The sequencing input was peripheral blood. The CDR3 protein is CASSLYPPPVYNEQFF. The CDR3, as DNA: TGTGCCAGCAGTTTATACCCCCCCCCGGTATACAATGAGCAGTTCTTC.